This T cell receptor beta chain was captured by sequencing in a study of regulatory dendritic cells for organ transplantation. Clones were sequenced by immunoSEQ multiplex PCR, and TCRdb holds only the in-frame ones, with some missing. The table has under 40,000 clones, about 89% seen once. This CDR3 contains 13 residues. Germline CDR1 is SGHTA and CDR2 is FQGTGA. Trimming cost V 5 bases and J 8 bases; bases outside gene matches: 5. Naive CD45RA+ and memory CD45RO+ CD4+ or CD8+ T cells were FACS-sorted. With regard to this clone: The target antigen is unknown.

General observations from the study: Between individuals, the alloreactive memory CD8+ T cell pool differed considerably.

This TCR came from a human donor in good health. The chain carries TRBV7-3 and TRBJ2-1; 8 nucleotides line up with TRBD1. The sequenced sample was naive CD8+ T cells from blood. The subset: CD45RA+ naive T cells. Here the CDR3 reads CASSRTGIDEQFF. In nucleotides, the CDR3 is TGTGCCAGCAGCCGGACAGGGATTGATGAGCAGTTCTTC.